This section outlines one TCR beta chain sequence together with its context. The data were taken from a study of blood T cell repertoires in COVID-19. Participant-given clinical history determined each cohort assignment. Germline loops: CDR1 MNHEY, CDR2 SVGAGI. Trimming stripped 6 bases from V and 5 bases from J, with 11 bases between. This CDR3 is built from 13 residues. TCRdb keeps only in-frame clones here, not all; method: immunoSEQ multiplex PCR. Here the sample spans roughly 230,000 clones, about 85% being singletons. This clonotype originated in a woman between 50 and 59 years old who had been exposed to COVID-19. Sequencing used PBMCs or T cells enriched from blood (not recorded which). The genes are TRBV6-5 and TRBJ2-1; D is unresolved. The CDR3 loop reads CASSLVRNNEQFF. The CDR3 DNA follows: TGTGCCAGCAGCTTGGTCAGGAACAATGAGCAGTTCTTC.